The source of this T cell receptor (beta chain) is a study of blood T cell repertoires in COVID-19 (dated by TCRdb to the early 2020s). Concerning the study at large: Samples covering the acute and convalescent phases of COVID-19 were provided by collaborators in the United States, Italy and Spain. The material from the prospective study consisted of cDNA or gDNA derived from T cells, B-cell-depleted T cells, or PBMCs. The dataset comprised deeply sampled blood TCRbeta repertoires from subjects exposed to, actively infected with, or recovered from COVID-19. A freely available public database, intended as a resource for researchers studying the immune response to SARS-CoV-2, is where the repertoires were released. The samples were drawn from two sources: the first 160 participants of the ongoing ImmuneRACE study, and over 1,000 subjects contributed by 6 global collaborators. A de-identified subject ID, COVID-19 status, age in years and sex were almost always included in the sample metadata. Where available, HLA class I and class II types were obtained from metadata supplied by the sample provider rather than from assay-based typing.

In Seattle, one collaborating source enrolled patients while the infection was active and tracked those patients longitudinally over the course of disease. The collaborating institutions used their own protocols to collect whole blood in K2EDTA tubes. For TCRbeta analysis, collaborators shipped samples in one of three forms: frozen whole blood, isolated PBMCs, or DNA extracted from either of those sample types. TCRbeta CDR3 regions were amplified from genomic DNA by means of the immunoSEQ Assay, a bias-controlled multiplex PCR. Regarding the original processing steps: The number of nucleated cells in each sample was estimated from the amplification of reference gene primers within the assay. Sequence reads were collapsed and filtered to measure the absolute abundance of every unique TCRbeta CDR3 rearrangement. For each sample, productive Simpson clonality was calculated as the square root of Simpson's diversity index across productive rearrangements. This immuneACCESS table, as held by TCRdb, lists in-frame sequences with V and J called but not all clones. Of the missing ones, under half trace to an unresolved V gene in checked studies; the others have no known cause. V, J and clone size are taken as reported in that table, and D and trimming were inferred from the DNA itself. This sample gives about 300,000 clones in total; about 88% of them show up just once. The top ten constitute about 1.5% of the sample.

Note on this clone: Its recognized antigen is unknown. Base-call qualities are not available, and no considerably larger clone is one nucleotide away.

V is cut by 4 bases and J by 4 bases, and the space between the germline ends is 17 bases. Reading the germline V gene gives CDR1 SGHTA and CDR2 FQGTGA. The CDR3 covers 16 residues, taking in both the cysteine and the phenylalanine. This entry keeps only the CDR3 DNA: 48 bases, framed from base 1. Findings and caveats that apply to the study as a whole: The quantity of clinical and demographic metadata differed by source and by participant and was supplied without curation.

This TCR was sampled from a human donor with COVID-19, enrolled during active disease. The donor label of this sample is uncertain. The V gene is TRBV7-3 and the J gene is TRBJ2-1, with no reliable assignment of the D segment. Sequences were obtained from peripheral blood. The nucleotides are TGTGCCAGCAGCTCCCCACCCGAACTTGATTACAATGAGCAGTTCTTC. This is translated as CASSSPPELDYNEQFF. Reference TRBV7-3 and TRBJ2-1 genes cover what lies past the CDR3, so the full variable domain is GAGVSQTPSNKVTEKGKYVELRCDPISGHTALYWYRQSLGQGPEFLIYFQGTGAADDSGLPNDRFFAVRPEGSVSTLKIQRTERGDSAVYLCASSSPPELDYNEQFFGPGTRLTVL.